Listed below are T cell receptor beta chains from one sample, sequenced in a study of blood T cell repertoires in COVID-19. The assay was immunoSEQ multiplex PCR, and TCRdb's table has in-frame clones only and misses some. The sample has 80,000 or so clones, 86% seen once. The sequenced material came from peripheral blood. The receptors were sampled from a human donor in a cohort sampled during active COVID-19. Each CDR3 is given with its conserved first and last residue. Each record gives: J gene, clone size, V gene, D gene, CDR3 DNA, CDR3 protein. A D gene is named only where the DNA matches it firmly. Only part of the rows carry a size: once, few, many, or a class if the clone is expanded.

TRBJ2-1 | . | TRBV7-2 | . | TGTGCCAGCAGCTTTGGGTACCGGACAGAGCAGTTCTTC | CASSFGYRTEQFF
TRBJ1-6 | . | TRBV11-2 | . | TGTGCCAGCAGCTTAGGTCCACAGGGAAATTCACCCCTCCACTTT | CASSLGPQGNSPLHF
TRBJ2-2 | . | TRBV28 | TRBD2 | TGTGCCAGCGTAGGAGCGGGGGCCATCCTAACCGGGGAGCTGTTTTTT | CASVGAGAILTGELFF
TRBJ2-7 | . | TRBV5-1 | . | TGCGCCAGCAGCCCGCTGGCGGGCTGGGACGAGCAGTACTTC | CASSPLAGWDEQYF
TRBJ2-1 | once | TRBV7-3 | TRBD2 | TGTGCCAGCAGCACGGGGGGGCCTTTTAGTGAGCAGTTCTTC | CASSTGGPFSEQFF
TRBJ2-7 | once | TRBV11-2 | TRBD1 | TGTGCCAGCAGCCCCGGGACAGGGATGGGCTTTACCGAGCAGTACTTC | CASSPGTGMGFTEQYF
TRBJ2-7 | once | TRBV18 | TRBD2 | TGTGCCAGCTCACCGGGACTAGCGGGAGATAGCAGGACCTACGAGCAGTACTTC | CASSPGLAGDSRTYEQYF
TRBJ2-2 | . | TRBV19 | . | TGTGCCAGGGACACTTATCGACGGGAGCCCGGGGAGCTGTTTTTT | CARDTYRREPGELFF
TRBJ1-1 | few | TRBV5-8 | . | TGTGCCACGCAGGGATATAGCGAAGCTTTCTTT | CATQGYSEAFF
TRBJ2-1 | . | TRBV2 | TRBD2 | TGTGCCAGCAGTGCCGGGACTAGCGGACCCTACAATGAGCAGTTCTTC | CASSAGTSGPYNEQFF
TRBJ2-1 | . | TRBV2 | . | TGTGCCAGCAGTGAAGGACAGTCCCATGAGCAGTTCTTC | CASSEGQSHEQFF
TRBJ2-5 | . | TRBV9 | TRBD1 | TGTGCCAGCAGCCCACATACAGGGGGCGGAGAGACCCAGTACTTC | CASSPHTGGGETQYF
TRBJ1-1 | . | TRBV29-1 | . | TGCAGCGTTGCACAGGGATCTGGCACTGAAGCTTTCTTT | CSVAQGSGTEAFF
TRBJ1-1 | . | TRBV5-7 | TRBD1 | TGTGCCAGCAGCTTGGCCCGGGACAGGGCTGAAGCTTTCTTT | CASSLARDRAEAFF
TRBJ2-2 | . | TRBV5-6 | TRBD1 | TGTGCCAGCAGCCTGACGGACAGGGATTTGATGGGGGAGCTGTTTTTT | CASSLTDRDLMGELFF
TRBJ2-7 | . | TRBV7-2 | TRBD2 | TGTGCCAGCAGCTCTAGGACTAGCGCGAAGATCTCCTACGAGCAGTACTTC | CASSSRTSAKISYEQYF
TRBJ1-2 | . | TRBV7-9 | TRBD1 | TGTGCCAGCAGCATCCCCGGGACAGGGGCGCTTGGCTACACCTTC | CASSIPGTGALGYTF
TRBJ2-1 | few | TRBV4-2 | . | TGTGCCAGCAGCCAAGATCTGCAGACTTTTAGGCATGAGCAGTTCTTC | CASSQDLQTFRHEQFF
TRBJ1-1 | . | TRBV2 | TRBD1 | TGTGCCAGCAGGGTAGACAGGGGCACTGAAGCTTTCTTT | CASRVDRGTEAFF
TRBJ2-3 | . | TRBV4-1 | TRBD2 | TGCGCCAGCAGCCAGGGAACTAGGACTAGCGGGGGGGATACGCAGTATTTT | CASSQGTRTSGGDTQYF
TRBJ2-1 | . | TRBV6-5 | TRBD2 | TGTGCCAGCAGTTACTCACTAGCGGGGGGTCAGAATGAGCAGTTCTTC | CASSYSLAGGQNEQFF
TRBJ2-1 | once | TRBV5-1 | TRBD2 | TGCGCCAGCAGCTTGGGGACTAGCGGAATCTACAATGAGCAGTTCTTC | CASSLGTSGIYNEQFF
TRBJ1-5 | . | TRBV3-1/TRBV3-2 | TRBD1 | TGTGCCAGCAGCCCAGCAGGGGGTCAGCCCCAGCATTTT | CASSPAGGQPQHF
TRBJ1-1 | . | TRBV11-1 | . | TGTGCCAGCAGCTCCGCCCTGCTAAACACTGAAGCTTTCTTT | CASSSALLNTEAFF
TRBJ1-5 | . | TRBV6-5 | TRBD1 | TGTGCCAGCAGCCTCCAACAGGGGCAGCCCCAGCATTTT | CASSLQQGQPQHF
TRBJ2-1 | . | TRBV30 | . | TGTGCCTGGAGTGTACATCCAGTCTCCTACAATGAGCAGTTCTTC | CAWSVHPVSYNEQFF
TRBJ2-2 | . | TRBV3-1/TRBV3-2 | . | TGTGCCAGCAGCCGCCTTCCGGACACCGGGGAGCTGTTTTTT | CASSRLPDTGELFF
TRBJ1-6 | . | TRBV5-1 | TRBD1 | TGCGCCAGCAGCTTGACAGGGGGGGACGTCTATAATTCACCCCTCCACTTT | CASSLTGGDVYNSPLHF
TRBJ1-5 | . | TRBV24-1 | . | TGTGCCACCAGTGATCCCGTGGGAGGTCAGCCCCAGCATTTT | CATSDPVGGQPQHF
TRBJ2-7 | . | TRBV2 | . | TGTGCCAGCCTACGAGGGTGGAGGGCAACCTACGAGCAGTACTTC | CASLRGWRATYEQYF
TRBJ1-1 | . | TRBV18 | TRBD1 | TGTGCCAGCTCACCGCGGGACAGTATTATGAACACTGAAGCTTTCTTT | CASSPRDSIMNTEAFF
TRBJ2-1 | . | TRBV28 | TRBD1 | TGTGCCAGCAGTCACGGACAGGGTAGCACCTACAATGAGCAGTTCTTC | CASSHGQGSTYNEQFF